The 31 T cell receptor beta chains reported below all come from one sample, sequenced in a study of blood T cell repertoires in COVID-19. Sequenced by immunoSEQ multiplex PCR; TCRdb stores in-frame clones only, minus some. The sample yields roughly 500,000 clones, roughly 89% seen once. Sequencing used peripheral blood. These TCRs come from a man aged 18-30 years with COVID-19, enrolled during active disease.

V usage is TRBV5-4 and J usage is TRBJ2-3; D gene uncertain. The CDR3 sequence is 14 residues long. V was pared by 0 bases and J by 2 bases, with 7 bases between. Per germline, CDR1 SGHNT and CDR2 YYREEE (reference sequence). CDR3 in amino acids: CASSLAQYTDTQYF. The CDR3, as DNA: TGTGCCAGCAGCTTGGCTCAGTACACAGATACGCAGTATTTT.

The chain links TRBV25-1 to TRBJ2-4; TRBD2 aligns across 7 bases. Germline CDR1 is MGHDK and CDR2 is SYGVNS. The CDR3 extends over 15 amino acids. The V gene end was trimmed by 2 bases and the J gene end by 0 bases; junction bases not matched to a gene: 1. CDR3 amino acids: CASSESGIAKNIQYF. The CDR3 coding sequence is TGTGCCAGCAGTGAAAGCGGGATAGCCAAAAACATTCAGTACTTC.

The rearrangement uses TRBV6-1 and TRBJ1-6, with no clear D. Deletions cut 1 base from V and 7 bases from J, with 5 bases between. Germline loops: CDR1 MNHNS, CDR2 SASEGT. This CDR3 contains 13 residues. The CDR3 DNA sequence: TGTGCCAGCAGTGAAGATAGCAATTCACCCCTCCACTTT. It specifies CASSEDSNSPLHF.

The chain carries TRBV14 and TRBJ2-7, with TRBD1 as a possible D gene (6 bases). The CDR3 length is 14 residues. Germline loops: CDR1 SGHDN, CDR2 FVKESK. Trimming pared 1 base from V and 3 bases from J, leaving 10 bases between. CDR3 protein: CASSQGRGVYEQYF. CDR3 bases: TGTGCCAGCAGCCAAGGCAGGGGAGTCTACGAGCAGTACTTC. Combining the CDR3 with reference TRBV14 and TRBJ2-7 gives the whole variable domain EAGVTQFPSHSVIEKGQTVTLRCDPISGHDNLYWYRRVMGKEIKFLLHFVKESKQDESGMPNNRFLAERTGGTYSTLKVQPAELEDSGVYFCASSQGRGVYEQYFGPGTRLTVT.

This clone was seen once. In DNA, the CDR3 is TGTGCCAGCAGCTTGGACGACAGAAAAGAGACCCAGTACTTC. Translation: CASSLDDRKETQYF. The gene calls are TRBV11-2 and TRBJ2-5; a possible D gene is TRBD1 (5 bases). Germline V CDR1 and CDR2: SGHAT, FQNNGV. The CDR3 consists of 14 residues. The ends were cut back, 3 bases at V and 3 bases at J, with 11 bases in the middle.

This chain links TRBV21-1 with TRBJ2-7; no DNA check was done on the table's D call, TRBD2. TRBV21-1 corresponds to a pseudogene. The length of the CDR3 is 14 residues. CDR3: CASSIAGGPGEQYF. For the CDR3, the DNA is TGTGCCAGCAGCATTGCGGGGGGACCCGGGGAGCAGTACTTC.

On this clone: The identical CDR3 is also encoded by other nucleotide sequences in the sample. The genes are TRBV5-1 and TRBJ2-7; D unresolved. The CDR3 runs to 14 residues. Germline V CDR1 and CDR2: SGHRS, YFSETQ. Trimming removed 0 bases from V and 2 bases from J, with 9 bases in between. CDR3 nucleotides: TGCGCCAGCAGCTTGGGAGGTGGCACCTACGAGCAGTACTTC. Encoded protein: CASSLGGGTYEQYF.

V is TRBV27 and J is TRBJ2-2; 10 positions match TRBD1. The CDR3 sequence is 17 residues long. Germline lookup yields CDR1 MNHEY and CDR2 SMNVEV (reference sequence). Trimming removed 1 base from V and 4 bases from J; junction bases left unmatched: 6. The CDR3 sequence: CASSLWPGQGTTGELFF. The CDR3 region has the DNA TGTGCCAGCAGTTTATGGCCGGGACAGGGGACCACCGGGGAGCTGTTTTTT.

This chain's CDR3 is CASSPGQGDNEQFF. CDR3 bases: TGTGCCAGCTCACCAGGGCAGGGGGACAATGAGCAGTTCTTC. This chain joins TRBV18 and TRBJ2-1; 7 nucleotides agree with TRBD1. V was pared by 2 bases and J by 5 bases, with 3 bases of the junction left unmatched. The CDR3 spans 14 residues. Germline loops: CDR1 KGHSH, CDR2 LQKENI. Full variable domain (missing parts from reference TRBV18 and TRBJ2-1): NAGVMQNPRHLVRRRGQEARLRCSPMKGHSHVYWYRQLPEEGLKFMVYLQKENIIDESGMPKERFSAEFPKEGPSILRIQQVVRGDSAAYFCASSPGQGDNEQFFGPGTRLTVL.

The rearrangement joins TRBV2 to TRBJ2-1; 9 nucleotides match TRBD2. V lost 5 bases to trimming and J lost 9 bases; unmatched junction nucleotides: 5. Germline V gene data show CDR1 as SNHLY and CDR2 as FYNNEI. The length of the CDR3 is 13 residues. DNA of the CDR3: TGTGCCAGCAGTCAGGGACTAGCAATTGAGCAGTTCTTC. This sequence encodes CASSQGLAIEQFF.

The CDR3 nucleotides read TGTGCTAGTGGTACCCAGGACAGGGGGAGGGAGACCCAGTACTTC. Translating it yields CASGTQDRGRETQYF. V is TRBV12-5 and J is TRBJ2-5, with 10 nucleotides matching TRBD1. CDR3 length: 15 amino acids. Germline V gene data show CDR1 as LGHNT and CDR2 as FRNRAP. Trimming cost V 5 bases and J 5 bases; bases outside gene matches: 8.

The chain has TRBV5-1 and TRBJ2-1, with 7 bases lining up with TRBD2. This CDR3 has 13 amino acids. The germline CDR1 and CDR2 sequences are SGHRS and YFSETQ. Losses at the gene ends were 2 bases for V and 11 bases for J; bases not matched to a gene: 7. The CDR3 sequence is CASSLETAGQQFF. CDR3 coding DNA: TGCGCCAGCAGCTTAGAGACAGCGGGGCAGCAGTTCTTC.

The rearrangement links TRBV6-4 to TRBJ1-4; 7 bases match TRBD1. Looked up from germline, CDR1 is MRHNA and CDR2 is SNTAGT. V shed 6 bases, J shed 6 bases, and the junction held 7 bases outside the gene matches. The CDR3 runs to 14 residues. CDR3 protein: CASREDRPDEKLFF. CDR3 bases: TGTGCCAGCAGAGAGGACAGGCCGGATGAAAAACTGTTTTTT.

The rearrangement uses TRBV10-3 and TRBJ2-7; TRBD2 might be the D (5 bases). Between the trimmed V and J ends, which lost 0 bases and 0 bases, there was a span of 15 bases. The CDR3 length is 17 residues. The germline gives CDR1 ENHRY, CDR2 SYGVKD. CDR3 nucleotide sequence: TGTGCCATCAGTGAGTCGGGTAGCGTACCGAGCTCCTACGAGCAGTACTTC. It encodes CAISESGSVPSSYEQYF.

The chain carries TRBV7-3 and TRBJ2-2; the D gene is possibly TRBD2 (5 bases). Trimming took 1 base from V and 4 from J, leaving 10 bases between them. CDR1 and CDR2 (germline): SGHTA, FQGTGA. CDR3 length: 15 amino acids. The CDR3 loop reads CASSLNRGFTGELFF. CDR3 in DNA: TGTGCCAGCAGCTTAAATCGGGGTTTCACCGGGGAGCTGTTTTTT.

V usage is TRBV5-5 and J usage is TRBJ2-7; a weak D match, TRBD2 (6 bases). Trimming cost V 7 bases and J 10 bases, with 15 bases left between them. The CDR3 length is 11 residues. CDR1 is SGHKS and CDR2 is YYEKEE in the germline V gene (reference sequence). CDR3 sequence reads: CASQLASLQYF. As DNA, the CDR3 is TGTGCCAGCCAACTAGCTTCCCTTCAGTACTTC. The entire variable domain, with the rest obtained from reference TRBV5-5 and TRBJ2-7, is as follows: DAGVTQSPTHLIKTRGQQVTLRCSPISGHKSVSWYQQVLGQGPQFIFQYYEKEERGRGNFPDRFSARQFPNYSSELNVNALLLGDSALYLCASQLASLQYFGPGTRLTVT.

This chain uses TRBV7-9 with TRBJ1-6; TRBD1 is a possible D gene (5 bases). This CDR3 contains 16 residues. Trimming removed 1 base from V and 7 bases from J, with 14 bases in between. Germline V gives CDR1 SEHNR, CDR2 FQNEAQ (reference sequence). CDR3 sequence (DNA): TGTGCCAGCAGCTTAGGTCTGGCAGGGATGAATTCACCCCTCCACTTT. This translates into CASSLGLAGMNSPLHF.

This sequence joins TRBV13 and TRBJ2-3; TRBD2 matches 8 bases. The germline V gene encodes CDR1 PRHDT and CDR2 FYEKMQ (reference sequence). Trimming removed 4 bases from V and 5 bases from J; junction bases left unmatched: 14. The CDR3 is 17 amino acids. The CDR3, as DNA: TGTGCCAGCAGCTCCCCATGGGGTAGCGGGGCGAAAGATACGCAGTATTTT. Encoded protein: CASSSPWGSGAKDTQYF.

The gene calls are TRBV18 and TRBJ2-7; 8 nucleotides line up with TRBD2. The trim removed 4 bases at V and 2 bases at J, leaving 10 bases unmatched. This CDR3 is built from 16 residues. Per the germline V gene, CDR1 is KGHSH and CDR2 is LQKENI. The CDR3 DNA is TGTGCCAGCTCACTTCAAGCGGGGGCCACCACCTACGAGCAGTACTTC. This encodes CASSLQAGATTYEQYF.

This clone was observed a single time. The chain recombines TRBV29-1 with TRBJ1-1, with 8 bases matching TRBD1. The ends lost 7 bases at V and 10 bases at J; junction bases unmatched: 14. The CDR3 is 13 amino acids. Per germline, CDR1 SQVTM and CDR2 ANQGSEA. DNA for the CDR3: TGCAGCGGGGGACAGGCCAACGACCAAGGAGCTTTCTTT. This codes for CSGGQANDQGAFF.

The chain has TRBV5-1 and TRBJ2-3; 8 bases line up with TRBD1. Germline CDR1 and CDR2: SGHRS and YFSETQ. J lost 2 bases, V lost 4 bases, and 9 bases had no gene match. The CDR3 spans 16 residues. The CDR3 bases are TGCGCCAGCAGCAGGCGACAGGGGACTGACACAGATACGCAGTATTTT. As protein: CASSRRQGTDTDTQYF.

The chain employs TRBV2 and TRBJ2-5, with D unresolved. V lost 5 bases, J lost 6 bases, and 7 bases lay in between. The germline V gene has CDR1 SNHLY and CDR2 FYNNEI. The CDR3 loop spans 11 amino acids. Written as DNA, the CDR3 is TGTGCCAGCAGTCCCCAGAAGACCCAGTACTTC. Its protein product is CASSPQKTQYF. The variable domain in full, completed from reference TRBV2 and TRBJ2-5, reads EPEVTQTPSHQVTQMGQEVILRCVPISNHLYFYWYRQILGQKVEFLVSFYNNEISEKSEIFDDQFSVERPDGSNFTLKIRSTKLEDSAMYFCASSPQKTQYFGPGTRLLVL.

About this clone itself: At one end, the junction sequence differs from germline, possibly due to a read error. This chain joins TRBV18 and TRBJ2-5, with 11 bases fitting TRBD2. Germline CDR1 and CDR2: KGHSH and LQKENI. This CDR3 spans 15 amino acids. For the CDR3, the DNA is TGTGCCAGCTCGCCACTAGCGGGGGCCCAAGAGACCCAGTACTTC. Its translation: CASSPLAGAQETQYF.

The rearrangement joins TRBV6-6 to TRBJ1-2; possibly TRBD1 for D (6 bases). This CDR3 is 16 amino acids long. V lost 0 bases, J lost 2 bases, and 13 bases lay in between. CDR1 and CDR2 from the germline V gene are MNHNY and SVGAGI (reference sequence). Here the CDR3 DNA reads TGTGCCAGCAGTTACTCGAGACCAGGGGCGAACTATGGCTACACCTTC. Translation: CASSYSRPGANYGYTF.

CDR3 nucleotide sequence: TGTGCCAGCAGCAACTTGGGGCAGCCGGGAGGAGCCGATACGCAGTATTTT. The encoded protein is CASSNLGQPGGADTQYF. The chain employs TRBV3-1 (or the pseudogene TRBV3-2) and TRBJ2-3; 7 bases agree with TRBD2. The trim removed 5 bases at V and 6 bases at J, leaving 17 bases unmatched. The CDR3 consists of 17 residues. Germline V lookup: CDR1 LGHDT, CDR2 YNNKEL (reference sequence).

The chain employs TRBV7-9 and TRBJ2-1, with 11 bases that match TRBD2. The V segment lost 1 base and the J segment 9 bases; nucleotides outside the gene matches: 8. This CDR3 spans 16 amino acids. CDR1 and CDR2 (germline): SEHNR, FQNEAQ (reference sequence). CDR3 sequence reads: CASSLVAGGPYREQFF. CDR3 coding DNA: TGTGCCAGCAGCTTAGTAGCGGGGGGGCCATATCGTGAGCAGTTCTTC.

J is TRBJ2-2 and V is TRBV2; D gene ambiguous. V dropped 7 bases and J dropped 3 bases, with 9 bases sitting between them. This CDR3 is built from 13 residues. Germline V gives CDR1 SNHLY, CDR2 FYNNEI. The CDR3 bases are TGTGCCAGCACCTCCCTCGACACCGGGGAGCTGTTTTTT. Protein sequence: CASTSLDTGELFF.

In this sample, this clone turned up once. The gene calls are TRBV28 and TRBJ1-2; D possibly corresponds to TRBD1 (6 bases). This CDR3 is built from 14 residues. Germline V gene data show CDR1 as MDHEN and CDR2 as SYDVKM. With 5 bases removed from V and 3 bases from J, the gap between germline ends came to 13 bases. This chain's CDR3 is CASSPPGVDYGYTF. DNA for the CDR3: TGTGCCAGCAGTCCTCCAGGGGTTGACTATGGCTACACCTTC.

V is TRBV7-8 and J is TRBJ2-1, with D unresolved. This CDR3 has 13 amino acids. Between the trimmed V and J ends, which lost 1 base and 6 bases, there was a span of 7 bases. CDR1 and CDR2 from the germline V gene are SGHVS and FQNEAQ. The CDR3 here is CASSLDGFNEQFF. The CDR3, as DNA: TGTGCCAGCAGCTTAGACGGGTTCAATGAGCAGTTCTTC.

The V gene is TRBV15, the J gene TRBJ2-7; 7 bases are shared with TRBD1. The CDR3 totals 12 residues. Losses at the gene ends were 8 bases for V and 6 bases for J; bases not matched to a gene: 7. The germline V gene encodes CDR1 LNHNV and CDR2 YYDKDF (reference sequence). The CDR3 region has the DNA TGTGCCACCCGAACGACAGGGAGCGAGCAGTACTTC. This codes for CATRTTGSEQYF.

The chain employs TRBV6-1 and TRBJ1-5; D uncertain. V lost 3 bases, J lost 5 bases, and 8 bases lay in between. The CDR3 covers 13 residues. The germline CDR1 and CDR2 sequences are MNHNS and SASEGT. Here the CDR3 reads CASSDFPDQPQHF. The CDR3 region has the DNA TGTGCCAGCAGTGATTTTCCAGATCAGCCCCAGCATTTT.